A selection of T cell receptor beta chains follows, all from one sample in a study of blood T cell repertoires in COVID-19. TCRdb's copy holds only in-frame clones and misses some; the assay was immunoSEQ multiplex PCR. The sample lists roughly 120,000 clones; roughly nine tenths were seen once. The sequenced sample consisted of peripheral blood. All receptors derive from a man aged 45-60 years with active COVID-19. CDR3s leave out the opening cysteine and the closing phenylalanine or tryptophan. The D gene is left open where the match is weak. Not every row has a clone size; where given, it reads once, few, many or a size class.

V gene | clone size | D gene | CDR3 protein
TRBV5-3 | . | . | ARRTVLTSNYGYT
TRBV11-3 | . | . | ASSLTTKKHGYT
TRBV30 | . | . | AWSVQYGISPLH
TRBV7-9 | few | . | ASSLGSRGMTDTQY
TRBV5-6 | . | . | ASSLAGSLSYGYT
TRBV24-1 | . | . | ATSDATEPGEKLF
TRBV11-3 | . | TRBD2 | ASSTRTSGLYEQF
TRBV14 | . | . | ASSQEAGLAGTQY
TRBV7-9 | . | TRBD1 | ASSQKGQRNNEQF
TRBV19 | . | TRBD2 | ASSIDPLGGEQF
TRBV25-1 | once | . | ASSEGGRGGQPQH
TRBV14 | . | . | ASSRNRAGNEKLF
TRBV6-2/TRBV6-3 | . | . | ASSYSTQPQH
TRBV11-2 | . | . | ASSPLMEAF
TRBV21-1 | . | . | ASSPRFPTADRGNQPQH
TRBV13 | . | . | ASSRLAGPNTGELF
TRBV3-1/TRBV3-2 | . | TRBD2 | ASSPLAGGSSYNEQF
TRBV4-1 | once | TRBD1 | ASSQEPPGQYNSPLH
TRBV7-2 | . | . | ASSLSPPGGYNEQF
TRBV4-1 | . | . | ASSQSQTVNQPQH
TRBV30 | . | . | AWSGGPSTQY
TRBV7-2 | . | TRBD1 | ASSLATGLAF
TRBV10-3 | . | . | AISESSDSPSGYT
TRBV3-1/TRBV3-2 | few | TRBD2 | ASSRGTSGGGGQETQY
TRBV7-3 | . | . | ASSLNAGVTDTQY
TRBV12-3/TRBV12-4 | . | TRBD1 | ASRQGGEKLF
TRBV2 | . | . | ASSLFPETQY
TRBV11-3 | . | TRBD2 | ASSPSRGLAGGNEQF
TRBV24-1 | . | TRBD1 | ATSDFGQAYGYT
TRBV27 | . | TRBD1 | ASSLYSGGAENEQF
TRBV2 | . | . | ASRSDRKNTGELF
TRBV6-5 | . | TRBD2 | ASSLGLAGADTQY
TRBV3-1/TRBV3-2 | . | TRBD1 | ASSPTGVAF
TRBV7-9 | . | TRBD1 | ASSFQTGGYSPLH
TRBV11-3 | . | . | ASSLFSGGNTEAF
TRBV24-1 | few | TRBD2 | ATSDRRLATGADTQY
TRBV7-2 | once | TRBD1 | ASSFLGQGEAF
TRBV5-4 | . | TRBD2 | ASSSGLAGDPTDTQY
TRBV3-1/TRBV3-2 | . | . | ASSAPFSSRNSPLH
TRBV27 | . | TRBD1 | ASSRTGVNTGELF
TRBV5-1 | . | . | ASSPYSNYGYT
TRBV7-9 | once | . | ASSPRGMNTEAF
TRBV11-3 | . | TRBD2 | ASSFSGANTGELF
TRBV6-1 | . | TRBD2 | ASSGQGLAGGPDTQY
TRBV12-5 | . | TRBD1 | ASGLVRQGAF
TRBV9 | . | . | ASSATGAKNIQY
TRBV5-1 | . | TRBD1 | ASSLQGANNSPLH
TRBV18 | . | . | ASSPPRAGIYNEQF
TRBV6-1 | . | TRBD1 | ASSEAGQGAYNEQF
TRBV19 | . | . | ASSSGLGGLDEQF
TRBV5-1 | . | TRBD1 | ASSRLDRGSGNTIY
TRBV3-1/TRBV3-2 | . | TRBD2 | ASSQGITGGPYNEQF
TRBV19 | . | . | ASRRGRGTGELF
TRBV10-3 | once | TRBD1 | AIRPTGPYEQY